These T cell receptor beta chains were read from a single sample in a study of blood T cell repertoires in COVID-19. Assay used: immunoSEQ multiplex PCR; TCRdb lists only in-frame clones, some missing. The sample holds a few hundred thousand clones; around 86% are singletons and the top ten take roughly a tenth. Material: peripheral blood. These receptors all come from a woman aged 45-60 years with COVID-19, enrolled during active disease. Each CDR3 is given with its conserved first and last residue. Each record gives: V gene, D gene, clone size, J gene, CDR3 protein, CDR3 DNA. A D gene is named only where the DNA matches it firmly. Size is omitted from some rows. Given values are once, few, many or a class for expanded clones.

TRBV7-9	NA	NA	TRBJ1-1	CASRARQHTEAFF	TGTGCCAGCAGAGCACGACAGCACACTGAAGCTTTCTTT
TRBV11-2	TRBD2	NA	TRBJ2-2	CASSLKLSGGVDTGELFF	TGTGCCAGCAGCTTAAAGTTATCGGGGGGTGTAGACACCGGGGAGCTGTTTTTT
TRBV19	TRBD1	NA	TRBJ1-1	CATRTGGNTEAFF	TGTGCCACCCGGACAGGGGGCAACACTGAAGCTTTCTTT
TRBV29-1	NA	NA	TRBJ2-5	CSVGKGGKTQYF	TGCAGCGTTGGTAAAGGAGGGAAGACCCAGTACTTC
TRBV7-2	NA	NA	TRBJ2-7	CASSAGLQSSYEQYF	TGTGCCAGCAGCGCGGGACTTCAAAGCTCCTACGAGCAGTACTTC
TRBV19	NA	NA	TRBJ1-5	CASTAFGQSNQPQHF	TGTGCCAGTACCGCCTTTGGACAGAGCAATCAGCCCCAGCATTTT
TRBV9	TRBD1	few	TRBJ1-4	CASSVTGDGEKLFF	TGTGCCAGCAGCGTCACAGGGGACGGTGAAAAACTGTTTTTT
TRBV6-6	NA	NA	TRBJ2-7	CASSLPHRGYYEQYF	TGTGCCAGCAGTCTCCCCCACCGGGGGTACTACGAGCAGTACTTC
TRBV27	TRBD2	NA	TRBJ2-3	CASSLGLAGDTQYF	TGTGCCAGCAGTTTAGGACTAGCGGGAGATACGCAGTATTTT
TRBV14	NA	NA	TRBJ2-5	CASSQVRYQETQYF	TGTGCCAGCAGCCAAGTCCGGTACCAAGAGACCCAGTACTTC
TRBV9	TRBD2	NA	TRBJ2-3	CASSRSGGSTDTQYF	TGTGCCAGCAGCCGTTCGGGGGGAAGTACAGATACGCAGTATTTT
TRBV21-1	NA	NA	TRBJ1-5	CASSTQGYNQPQHF	TGTGCCAGCAGCACACAGGGGTATAATCAGCCCCAGCATTTT
TRBV5-6	NA	NA	TRBJ2-3	CASSLVGQQKPFSTDTQYF	TGTGCCAGCAGCTTGGTGGGCCAGCAAAAACCCTTTAGCACAGATACGCAGTATTTT
TRBV28	NA	once	TRBJ1-2	CASIGGRGTKGYTF	TGTGCCAGCATCGGGGGGCGCGGCACAAAAGGCTACACCTTC
TRBV5-6	NA	NA	TRBJ1-3	CASSLEGGLGSGNTIYF	TGTGCCAGCAGCTTGGAAGGGGGATTAGGGTCTGGAAACACCATATATTTT
TRBV15	TRBD1	NA	TRBJ2-5	CATSREGQGQGWETQYF	TGTGCCACCAGCAGAGAGGGCCAGGGACAGGGATGGGAGACCCAGTACTTC
TRBV5-4	TRBD1	NA	TRBJ2-1	CASSLEGQGYNEQFF	TGTGCCAGCAGCTTGGAGGGACAGGGATACAATGAGCAGTTCTTC
TRBV3-1/TRBV3-2	NA	NA	TRBJ2-1	CASSQDPTHNEQFF	TGTGCCAGCAGCCAAGATCCCACTCATAATGAGCAGTTCTTC
TRBV12-3/TRBV12-4	NA	NA	TRBJ2-7	CASRGGVYEQYF	TGTGCCAGCAGGGGGGGAGTGTACGAGCAGTACTTC
TRBV5-6	NA	NA	TRBJ2-1	CASSLVPAGEQFF	TGTGCCAGCAGCTTAGTTCCGGCGGGCGAGCAGTTCTTC
TRBV3-1/TRBV3-2	NA	NA	TRBJ1-6	CASSQADNSPLHF	TGTGCCAGCAGCCAAGCCGATAATTCACCCCTCCACTTT
TRBV6-2/TRBV6-3	NA	NA	TRBJ1-2	CASSPVPYGDYGYTF	TGTGCCAGCAGCCCGGTCCCGTACGGGGACTATGGCTACACCTTC
TRBV24-1	TRBD1	NA	TRBJ1-5	CATSPGTVLNQPQHF	TGTGCCACGAGTCCCGGGACAGTGTTGAATCAGCCCCAGCATTTT
TRBV11-3	NA	NA	TRBJ1-2	CTSSLVVGDGYTF	TGTACCAGCAGCTTAGTCGTAGGGGATGGCTACACCTTC
TRBV5-6	NA	NA	TRBJ1-1	CASSLGLWNTEAFF	TGTGCCAGCAGCTTGGGACTGTGGAACACTGAAGCTTTCTTT
TRBV19	NA	few	TRBJ1-5	CASSPGQRLRPQHF	TGTGCCAGTAGTCCCGGACAGCGTTTAAGGCCCCAGCATTTT
TRBV27	TRBD1	once	TRBJ1-1	CASSRTGRTEAFF	TGTGCCAGCAGTAGGACAGGGCGAACTGAAGCTTTCTTT
TRBV7-2	TRBD1	NA	TRBJ1-6	CASSLAGGWTGSVTPLHF	TGTGCCAGCAGCTTAGCGGGAGGCTGGACAGGGAGTGTTACACCCCTCCACTTT
TRBV5-1	TRBD2	NA	TRBJ2-6	CASSLVAGGSSGANVLTF	TGCGCCAGCAGCCTAGTGGCGGGGGGGTCCTCTGGGGCCAACGTCCTGACTTTC
TRBV30	NA	NA	TRBJ1-1	CAWTPTRVAMNTEAFF	TGTGCCTGGACGCCAACCAGGGTAGCCATGAACACTGAAGCTTTCTTT
TRBV9	NA	NA	TRBJ2-3	CASSVGLDSRTSTDTQYF	TGTGCCAGCAGCGTCGGCCTAGATAGCAGGACTAGCACAGATACGCAGTATTTT
TRBV30	TRBD1	NA	TRBJ1-1	CASQRQGNTEAFF	TGTGCCTCACAGCGACAGGGGAACACTGAAGCTTTCTTT
TRBV21-1	NA	NA	TRBJ2-2	CASSKAPAGSNTGELFF	TGTGCCAGCAGCAAAGCTCCAGCGGGGTCGAACACCGGGGAGCTGTTTTTT
TRBV9	TRBD2	NA	TRBJ2-1	CASSGSGAGLAGGPSNEQFF	TGTGCCAGCAGCGGCTCAGGGGCAGGTCTAGCGGGGGGCCCTTCCAATGAGCAGTTCTTC
TRBV5-1	TRBD1	NA	TRBJ1-1	CASSSGQGTYTEAFF	TGCGCCAGCAGCTCAGGACAGGGAACTTACACTGAAGCTTTCTTT
TRBV19	TRBD1	NA	TRBJ1-5	CASRGDRTQPQHF	TGTGCCAGTAGGGGGGACAGGACACAGCCCCAGCATTTT
TRBV6-2/TRBV6-3	TRBD2	NA	TRBJ2-4	CASSPLRGVNSLAKNIQYF	TGTGCCAGCAGTCCATTGCGGGGGGTTAATTCCTTAGCCAAAAACATTCAGTACTTC
TRBV6-1	NA	NA	TRBJ1-6	CASSAALAGVPNSPLHF	TGTGCCAGCAGTGCAGCCTTGGCAGGGGTCCCCAATTCACCCCTCCACTTT
TRBV24-1	TRBD1	NA	TRBJ2-2	CATSDLRGQGTAGELFF	TGTGCCACCAGTGATTTAAGGGGACAGGGGACGGCCGGGGAGCTGTTTTTT
TRBV24-1	NA	NA	TRBJ1-3	CATSDSREGISGNTIYF	TGTGCCACCAGTGATAGCCGCGAGGGTATCTCGGGAAACACCATATATTTT
TRBV5-1	NA	NA	TRBJ2-5	CASSSGQETQYF	TGCGCCAGCAGCTCCGGCCAAGAGACCCAGTACTTC
TRBV7-3	NA	once	TRBJ2-2	CASSWGRKGTGELFF	TGTGCCAGCAGCTGGGGGCGGAAGGGGACCGGGGAGCTGTTTTTT
TRBV4-1	NA	NA	TRBJ1-1	CASSPPWGGEKAEAFF	TGCGCCAGCAGCCCCCCCTGGGGGGGTGAGAAGGCTGAAGCTTTCTTT
TRBV3-1/TRBV3-2	NA	few	TRBJ2-3	CASSQDATGWNTQYF	TGTGCCAGCAGCCAAGATGCGACAGGTTGGAATACGCAGTATTTT
TRBV24-1	TRBD2	NA	TRBJ2-5	CATGERGQETQYF	TGTGCCACCGGTGAGCGGGGCCAAGAGACCCAGTACTTC
TRBV3-1/TRBV3-2	NA	once	TRBJ1-1	CASSPWGWRRTNTEAFF	TGTGCCAGCAGCCCCTGGGGCTGGAGACGGACCAACACTGAAGCTTTCTTT
TRBV2	NA	once	TRBJ1-3	CASSGLSSGNTIYF	TGTGCCAGCAGTGGGTTGAGCTCTGGAAACACCATATATTTT
TRBV11-2	NA	NA	TRBJ2-7	CASSLYDEQYF	TGTGCCAGCAGCCTATACGACGAGCAGTACTTC
TRBV9	NA	NA	TRBJ2-1	CASSVGAGRNNEQFF	TGTGCCAGCAGCGTAGGGGCAGGGAGGAACAATGAGCAGTTCTTC
TRBV18	TRBD1	NA	TRBJ1-2	CASSPTGTGNSEYTF	TGTGCCAGCTCACCGACAGGGACGGGAAATTCGGAGTACACCTTC
TRBV28	NA	NA	TRBJ1-1	CASSLTGNRDEAFF	TGTGCCAGCAGTTTAACCGGGAACAGGGATGAAGCTTTCTTT
TRBV19	NA	NA	TRBJ2-5	CASSNRGGPETQYF	TGTGCCAGTAGTAACAGGGGGGGTCCGGAGACCCAGTACTTC
TRBV7-2	NA	few	TRBJ1-5	CASSSSGLGQPQHF	TGTGCCAGCAGCTCCTCAGGGCTGGGTCAGCCCCAGCATTTT
TRBV10-3	NA	NA	TRBJ1-3	CAISDVSGNTIYF	TGTGCCATCAGTGACGTCTCTGGAAACACCATATATTTT